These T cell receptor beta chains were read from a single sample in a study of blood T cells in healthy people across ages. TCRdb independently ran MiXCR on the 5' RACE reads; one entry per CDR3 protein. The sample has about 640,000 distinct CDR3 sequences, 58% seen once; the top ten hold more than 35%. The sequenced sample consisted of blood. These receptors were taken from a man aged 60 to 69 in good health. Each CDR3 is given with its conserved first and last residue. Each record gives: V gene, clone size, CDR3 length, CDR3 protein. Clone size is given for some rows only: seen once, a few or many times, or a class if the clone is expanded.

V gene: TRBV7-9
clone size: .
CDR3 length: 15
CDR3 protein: CVSSLGTGKSHGYTF

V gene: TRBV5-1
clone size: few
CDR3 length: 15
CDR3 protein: CASSTRDSLNEKLFF

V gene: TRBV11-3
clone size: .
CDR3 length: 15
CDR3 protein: CASSLDESGKYEQYF

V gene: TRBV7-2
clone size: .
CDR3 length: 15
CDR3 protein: CASSSRQGARETQYF

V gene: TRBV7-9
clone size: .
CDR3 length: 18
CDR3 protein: CASSSTLRGPLSYNEQFF

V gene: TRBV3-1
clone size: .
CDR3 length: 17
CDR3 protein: CASSQETTTLGWDEQFF

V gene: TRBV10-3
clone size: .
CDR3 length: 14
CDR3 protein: CAISKTGGTDTQYF

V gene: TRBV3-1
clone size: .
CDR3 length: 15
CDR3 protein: CASSQDLGGNSPLHF

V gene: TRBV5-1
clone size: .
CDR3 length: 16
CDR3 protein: CASSSRGTASSYEQYF

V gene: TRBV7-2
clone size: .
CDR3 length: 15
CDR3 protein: CASRNNRGHTGELFF

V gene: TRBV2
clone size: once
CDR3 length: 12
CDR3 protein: CASRSYTGELFF

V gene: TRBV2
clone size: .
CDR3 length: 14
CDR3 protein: CASSAGRGQETQYF

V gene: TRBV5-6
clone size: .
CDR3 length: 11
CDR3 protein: CASSTGGEQFF

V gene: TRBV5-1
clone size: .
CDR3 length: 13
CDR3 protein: CASSSTGEAGYTF

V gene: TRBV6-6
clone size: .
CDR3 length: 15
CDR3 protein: CASSWGQGAIGTAFF

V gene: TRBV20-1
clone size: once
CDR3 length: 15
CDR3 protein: CSAGAGSSYNSPLHF

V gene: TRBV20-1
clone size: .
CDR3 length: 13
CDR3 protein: CSASAPVGDEQFF

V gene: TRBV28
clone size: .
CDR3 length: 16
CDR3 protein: CASSLLGGAYNSPLHF

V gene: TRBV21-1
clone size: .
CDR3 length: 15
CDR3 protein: CASSKGASSSYEQYF

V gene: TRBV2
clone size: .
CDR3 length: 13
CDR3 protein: CASGSVVFSPLHF

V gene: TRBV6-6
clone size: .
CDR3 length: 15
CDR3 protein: CASSREGTVRNEQFF

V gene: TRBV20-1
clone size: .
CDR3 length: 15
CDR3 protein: CSAPRPGARNYGYTF

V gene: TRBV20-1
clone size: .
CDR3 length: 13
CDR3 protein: CSASWTGKTGYTF

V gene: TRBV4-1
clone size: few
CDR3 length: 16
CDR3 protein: CASSQDLWGLNTEAFF

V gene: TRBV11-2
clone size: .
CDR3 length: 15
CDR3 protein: CASSLDRAPWETQYF

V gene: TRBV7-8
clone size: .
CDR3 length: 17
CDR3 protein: CASSSGQEALGTDTQYF

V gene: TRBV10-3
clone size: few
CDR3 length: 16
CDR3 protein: CAISESLGGGDSPLHF

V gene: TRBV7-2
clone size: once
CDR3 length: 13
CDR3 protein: CASTPDRAAEQYF

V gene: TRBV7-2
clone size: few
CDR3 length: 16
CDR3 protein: CASSLADRPSTDTQYF

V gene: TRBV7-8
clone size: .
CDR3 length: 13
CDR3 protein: CASSLVTRETQYF

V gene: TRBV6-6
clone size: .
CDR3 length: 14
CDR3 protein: CASRDSLYQETQYF

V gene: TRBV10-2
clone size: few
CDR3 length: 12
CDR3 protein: CASSQADNEQFF

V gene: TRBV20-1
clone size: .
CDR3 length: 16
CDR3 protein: CSARVSSGGFQETQYF

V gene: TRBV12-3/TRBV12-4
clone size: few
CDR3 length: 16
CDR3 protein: CASSLSGAPSSYEQYF

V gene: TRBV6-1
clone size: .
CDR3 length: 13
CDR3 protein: CASGLSSYNEQYF

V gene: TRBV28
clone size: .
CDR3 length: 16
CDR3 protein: CASRPSGTPSSYEQYF

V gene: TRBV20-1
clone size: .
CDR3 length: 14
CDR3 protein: CSASRQDLQETQYF

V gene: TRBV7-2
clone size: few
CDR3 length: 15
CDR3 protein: CASSLNRPGQDIQYF

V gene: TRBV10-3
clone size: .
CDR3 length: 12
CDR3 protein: CAIRTHDTEAFF

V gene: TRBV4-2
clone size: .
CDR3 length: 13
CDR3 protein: CACSQTRDTEAFF

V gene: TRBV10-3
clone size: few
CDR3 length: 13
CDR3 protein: CAISHPQGIGYTF

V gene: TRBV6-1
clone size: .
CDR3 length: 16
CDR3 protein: CASSGHTGTGGDEQYF

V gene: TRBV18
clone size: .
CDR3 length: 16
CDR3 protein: CASSPNVGTGGTEAFF

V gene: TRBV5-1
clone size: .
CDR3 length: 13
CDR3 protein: CASSAEGYNEQYF

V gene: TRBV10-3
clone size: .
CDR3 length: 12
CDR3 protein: CAISDGSYEQFF

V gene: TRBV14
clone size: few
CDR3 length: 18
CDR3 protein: CAIDNGSGGPRRDYEQYF

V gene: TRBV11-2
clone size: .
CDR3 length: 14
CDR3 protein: CASSRTPEDSPLHF

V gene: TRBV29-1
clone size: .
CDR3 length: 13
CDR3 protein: CSVALTSTDTQYF

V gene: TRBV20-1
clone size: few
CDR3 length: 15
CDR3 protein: CSASDPLRPNYEQYF

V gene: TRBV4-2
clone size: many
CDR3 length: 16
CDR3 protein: CASSQGGNTGANVLTF

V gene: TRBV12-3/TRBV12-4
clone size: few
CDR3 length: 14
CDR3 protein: CASSPTGYTGELFF

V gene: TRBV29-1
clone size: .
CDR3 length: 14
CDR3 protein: CSVERAGHTGELFF

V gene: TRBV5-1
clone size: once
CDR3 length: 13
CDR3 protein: CASSPGLADTQYF

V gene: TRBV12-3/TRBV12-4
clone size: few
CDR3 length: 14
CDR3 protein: CASSRTATRETQYF

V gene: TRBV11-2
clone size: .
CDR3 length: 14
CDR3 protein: CASSFRANTGELFF

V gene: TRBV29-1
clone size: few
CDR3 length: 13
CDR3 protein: CSVPDREGYGYTF

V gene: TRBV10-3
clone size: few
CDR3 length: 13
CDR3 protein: CAINLGQNYGYTF

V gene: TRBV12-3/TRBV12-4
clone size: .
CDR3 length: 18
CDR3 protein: CASSLYRGDTSSYNEQFF